Presented here are 16 T cell receptor beta chains from one specimen sequenced in a study of blood T cells in healthy people across ages. Then a second PCR, running roughly 6 to 11 cycles, was carried out with a sample-barcoded 5' primer and a J-beta primer mix. One entry per CDR3 protein, called by TCRdb with MiXCR from the 5' RACE reads. The sample has over 1,500,000 distinct CDR3 sequences; around half are singletons. The specimen was blood. The receptors were gathered from a woman in her 40s in good health.

The chain employs TRBV20-1 and TRBJ1-5; possible D gene TRBD1, 5 bases. The CDR3 runs 13 residues. Germline V lookup: CDR1 DFQATT, CDR2 SNEGSKA (reference sequence). The V end lost 6 bases, the J end lost 0 bases, and 9 bases lay between the germline ends. The CDR3 DNA is TGCAGTGCCCCCGGGGGTAGCAATCAGCCCCAGCATTTT. Amino acids: CSAPGGSNQPQHF.

The chain recombines TRBV2 with TRBJ2-7; D may match TRBD1 or TRBD2 (6 bases each). Trimming removed 7 bases at V and 4 bases at J, with 20 bases between. This CDR3 contains 15 residues. Germline assignment: CDR1 SNHLY and CDR2 FYNNEI. This CDR3 is CASTEEGVSNYEQYF. DNA for the CDR3: TGTGCCAGCACGGAGGAGGGGGTTAGCAATTACGAGCAGTACTTC.

The V and J genes are TRBV6-6 and TRBJ1-1; 9 bases agree with TRBD1. V was pared by 4 bases and J by 10 bases, with 4 bases of the junction left unmatched. From germline, CDR1 is MNHNY and CDR2 SVGAGI (reference sequence). The CDR3 spans 12 residues. The CDR3 nucleotides read TGTGCCAGCAGTTTTAGACAGGGGGGAGCTTTCTTT. This encodes CASSFRQGGAFF.

J is TRBJ2-1 and V is TRBV20-1, with TRBD1 as a possible D gene (6 bases). This CDR3 region has 15 residues. Germline CDR1 reads DFQATT; CDR2 reads SNEGSKA (reference sequence). V was trimmed by 5 bases and J by 4 bases, leaving 18 bases between them. CDR3 nucleotides: TGCAGTGCTGAGACGGACAGCCGTGCTTACAATGAGCAGTTCTTC. Its protein is CSAETDSRAYNEQFF.

The rearrangement uses TRBV27 and TRBJ1-2; TRBD1 might be the D (6 bases). V was cut by 0 bases and J by 8 bases, with 19 bases left in between. Germline assignment: CDR1 MNHEY and CDR2 SMNVEV (reference sequence). The CDR3 has 16 residues. CDR3 loop: CASSLSLPGQGFGYTF. CDR3 nucleotide sequence: TGTGCCAGCAGTTTATCCCTCCCGGGGCAGGGGTTCGGCTACACCTTC.

This clonotype was counted once. The chain has TRBV20-1 and TRBJ1-2, with 9 bases fitting TRBD1. Germline CDR1 reads DFQATT; CDR2 reads SNEGSKA (reference sequence). Trimming took 6 bases from V and 4 from J; bases not matched to a gene: 12. This CDR3 is 15 amino acids long. CDR3 in DNA: TGCAGTGCGAGTCCTCGGGACAGGGTTCCCTATGGCTACACCTTC. Translated: CSASPRDRVPYGYTF.

This clonotype was seen a handful of times. The chain couples TRBV20-1 to TRBJ2-3; TRBD1 agrees at 7 bases. CDR3 length: 13 residues. CDR1 is DFQATT, CDR2 SNEGSKA, per germline (reference sequence). V lost 6 bases, J lost 4 bases, and 7 bases stayed unmatched. CDR3 loop: CSARETGADTQYF. CDR3 sequence (DNA): TGCAGTGCGAGGGAAACAGGGGCAGATACGCAGTATTTT.

The chain combines TRBV4-2 with TRBJ2-5; the D gene is possibly TRBD2 (6 bases). The DNA end favors TRBJ2-7, so the J call may be wrong. Per germline, CDR1 LGHNA and CDR2 YNFKEQ. This CDR3 has 14 amino acids. CDR3 sequence reads: CASSQGLVQDEQYF. CDR3 in DNA: TGTGCCAGCAGCCAAGGACTAGTCCAGGACGAGCAGTACTTC.

This clonotype was observed a few times. The chain carries TRBV19 and TRBJ1-2; a weak D match, TRBD1 (5 bases). Germline V gene sequence: CDR1 LNHDA, CDR2 SQIVND (reference sequence). Trimming shortened V by 6 bases and J by 4 bases, and 12 bases separated the two germline ends. The CDR3 runs to 13 residues. The CDR3 region is CASSRERGYGYTF. The CDR3 coding sequence is TGTGCCAGTAGCAGGGAAAGGGGCTATGGCTACACCTTC.

The rearrangement uses TRBV3-1 and TRBJ2-7; 9 bases align to TRBD2. The CDR3 is 17 residues long. V was pared by 0 bases and J by 2 bases, with 8 bases of the junction left unmatched. Germline V CDR1 and CDR2: LGHDT, YNNKEL (reference sequence). CDR3 nucleotide sequence: TGTGCCAGCAGCCAAGAGATTTGGACTAGCGACCCCTACGAGCAGTACTTC. Translation gives CASSQEIWTSDPYEQYF.

This clonotype occurred once. The chain recombines TRBV6-5 with TRBJ2-1, with 8 bases that match TRBD1. CDR1 is MNHEY and CDR2 is SVGAGI in the germline V gene. V shed 6 bases, J shed 8 bases, and the junction held 9 bases outside the gene matches. The CDR3 loop spans 14 amino acids. In DNA form, the CDR3 reads TGTGCCAGCAGACCGGGACAGGCCGTATATGAGCAGTTCTTC. Amino acid sequence: CASRPGQAVYEQFF.

The chain couples TRBV28 to TRBJ2-3; the match to TRBD2 covers 13 bases. This CDR3 region has 15 residues. Germline CDR1 is MDHEN and CDR2 is SYDVKM. With 10 bases clipped from V and 3 bases from J, the junction kept 7 bases outside the gene matches. CDR3 residues: CATQGLAGMTDTQYF. The CDR3, as DNA: TGTGCCACCCAGGGACTAGCGGGGATGACAGATACGCAGTATTTT.

The chain links TRBV2 to TRBJ2-4; the D is unclear. Trimming shortened V by 5 bases and J by 14 bases, and 19 bases separated the two germline ends. CDR3 length: 13 amino acids. CDR1 and CDR2 from the germline V gene are SNHLY and FYNNEI. CDR3 sequence reads: CASSPLVGYEKYF. The DNA of the CDR3 is TGTGCCAGCAGTCCCCTAGTGGGTTACGAGAAGTACTTC.

This clonotype was observed a few times. The chain is built from TRBV11-2 and TRBJ2-4; D unclear. CDR3 length: 11 amino acids. Germline CDR1 SGHAT, CDR2 FQNNGV. With 5 bases removed from V and 13 bases from J, the gap between germline ends came to 12 bases. CDR3 DNA: TGTGCCAGCAGCCCCAGCACGAAACAGTACTTC. Amino acids: CASSPSTKQYF.

The CDR3 loop is CASRKPGQGVYEQYF. CDR3 coding DNA: TGTGCCAGCAGGAAACCGGGACAGGGGGTCTACGAGCAGTACTTC. V usage is TRBV6-2 or TRBV6-3 and J usage is TRBJ2-7, with 11 bases fitting TRBD1. Germline V gene data show CDR1 as MNHEY and CDR2 as SVGEGT. CDR3 length equals 15 residues. The J segment lost 3 bases and the V segment lost 6 bases, leaving 7 bases of the junction unmatched.

The chain has TRBV29-1 and TRBJ2-3; tentatively, D is TRBD2 (7 bases). Trimming stripped 4 bases from V and 3 bases from J, with 17 bases between. From germline, CDR1 is SQVTM and CDR2 ANQGSEA. The CDR3 length is 15 residues. As DNA, the CDR3 is TGCAGCGTTGCAGCTGGGAGGGGGGGGACAGATACGCAGTATTTT. Residues: CSVAAGRGGTDTQYF.